This T cell receptor beta chain comes out of a study of blood T cell repertoires in COVID-19. Across the study: Samples came from the United States, Italy and Spain, spanning acute and convalescent COVID-19. Nucleic acid was either cDNA or gDNA, and it came from T cells, B-cell-depleted T cells, or PBMCs.

CDR3 size: 16 residues. Losses at the gene ends were 1 base for V and 3 bases for J; bases not matched to a gene: 6. Germline CDR1 MNHEY, CDR2 SMNVEV (reference sequence). This table comes from immunoSEQ multiplex PCR, and its TCRdb copy is limited to in-frame clones, with some not included. The sample includes some 200,000 clones, roughly nine tenths of them seen just once. The chain recombines TRBV27 with TRBJ1-2; 9 bases are a match to TRBD1. This receptor was taken from a woman aged 50 to 65 in a cohort exposed to, infected with or recovered from COVID-19 (not recorded which). Sequenced sample: PBMCs or T cells enriched from blood (not recorded which). Written as DNA, the CDR3 is TGTGCCAGCAGTTTATGGGGACAGGGTGGGGACTATGGCTACACCTTC. Protein: CASSLWGQGGDYGYTF.